This is a list of T cell receptor beta chains from one sample in a study of neurological immune-mediated disorders. TCRdb reanalysed the 5' RACE reads using MiXCR and keeps one entry per CDR3 protein. The sample contains around 130,000 distinct CDR3 sequences, roughly 3.2% of which appear only once. Sequencing was done on a sample of PBMCs. The source is a woman aged 25-40 years with multiple sclerosis. Both conserved end residues are part of each CDR3. D genes are given only for firm matches. Clone sizes are given selectively: once, few, many, or a class where the clone is expanded.

d_gene,abundance,j_gene,v_gene,CDR3nt,CDR3aa
TRBD1,many,TRBJ1-6,TRBV7-2,TGTGCCAGCAGCGTCGCACAGGGGTATTCACCCCTCCACTTT,CASSVAQGYSPLHF
NA,few,TRBJ1-2,TRBV6-5,TGTGCCAGCAGGGGGGCCGGGCAGATCTTCTATGGCTACACCTTC,CASRGAGQIFYGYTF
TRBD2,many,TRBJ2-2,TRBV7-9,TGTGCCAGCATCCCGGGGGGGCCGAGGAACACCGGGGAGCTGTTTTTT,CASIPGGPRNTGELFF
NA,NA,TRBJ1-3,TRBV12-5,TGTGCTAGTGGTTTGGTACTTGGCCGCGGGGGAAACACCATATATTTT,CASGLVLGRGGNTIYF
NA,many,TRBJ2-6,TRBV5-1,TGCGCCAGCAGCTTCCGGGGAGCCGGGGCCAACGTCCTGACTTTC,CASSFRGAGANVLTF
NA,many,TRBJ1-5,TRBV6-5,TGTGCCAGCAGACTCGGGACAAGTCAGCCCCAGCATTTT,CASRLGTSQPQHF
NA,many,TRBJ1-1,TRBV27,TGTGCCAGCAGTTTACGGAGTAACACTGAAGCTTTCTTT,CASSLRSNTEAFF
NA,many,TRBJ2-5,TRBV29-1,TGCAGCGTCTGGACGGGGCCAGGAACCCAGTACTTC,CSVWTGPGTQYF
TRBD2,many,TRBJ2-5,TRBV15,TGTGCCACCAGCGATGGACTAGCGCAACAAGAGACCCAGTACTTC,CATSDGLAQQETQYF
TRBD2,many,TRBJ2-5,TRBV7-2,TGTGCCAGCAGCTCGACCTATGCGGGGGACGGGTACTTC,CASSSTYAGDGYF
TRBD1,many,TRBJ1-1,TRBV11-2,TGTGCCAGCAGCTTAAGCGGGACAGGGACAAACACTGAAGCTTTCTTT,CASSLSGTGTNTEAFF
NA,many,TRBJ1-6,TRBV27,TGTGCCAGCAGTTACAGGGTTGGGGTTTCACCCCTCCACTTT,CASSYRVGVSPLHF
NA,NA,TRBJ2-1,TRBV6-4,TGTGCCAGCAGTGGGGACATCAGGGGTGAGCAGTTCTTC,CASSGDIRGEQFF
TRBD2,many,TRBJ2-1,TRBV7-6,TGTGCCAGCAGCTTAGGCGGGAGGCATTACAATGAGCAGTTCTTC,CASSLGGRHYNEQFF
NA,many,TRBJ1-4,TRBV12-3/TRBV12-4,TGTGCCAGCAGTTGGGAGACAACGGGAAAACTGTTTTTT,CASSWETTGKLFF
TRBD2,many,TRBJ2-3,TRBV12-3/TRBV12-4,TGTGCCAGCAAACCCTGGGACTACACAGATACGCAGTATTTT,CASKPWDYTDTQYF
NA,many,TRBJ1-2,TRBV20-1,TGCAGTGCTAGAAAGGACGGGTTTCGCTATGGCTACACCTTC,CSARKDGFRYGYTF
NA,many,TRBJ2-1,TRBV7-9,TGTGCCAGCAGCTTAGCGGATTGGATAGAGCAGTTCTTC,CASSLADWIEQFF
TRBD2,many,TRBJ2-3,TRBV15,TGTGCCACCAGCTGGAGCGGGAGGCTAGATACGCAGTATTTT,CATSWSGRLDTQYF
NA,many,TRBJ2-2,TRBV6-5,TGTGCCAGCAGTTACTCTGGGGGGCACACCGGGGAGCTGTTTTTT,CASSYSGGHTGELFF
NA,many,TRBJ1-1,TRBV5-1,TGCGCCAGCAGCTTGAACAGCAGGGGGAACACTGAAGCTTTCTTT,CASSLNSRGNTEAFF
NA,many,TRBJ2-7,TRBV3-1,TGTGCCAGCAGCCAAGACCCTCAAGGGTTGCCCTACGAGCAGTACTTC,CASSQDPQGLPYEQYF
NA,many,TRBJ2-1,TRBV20-1,TGCAGTGCTCGCACGGGGCCAGTGACTGCCTACAATGAGCAGTTCTTC,CSARTGPVTAYNEQFF
TRBD2,many,TRBJ2-1,TRBV11-3,TGTGCCAGCAGCTTAATGGTAGCGGGGTACAATGAGCAGTTCTTC,CASSLMVAGYNEQFF
NA,many,TRBJ1-6,TRBV20-1,TGCAGTGCTAGTTCCGGCTCCTATAATTCACCCCTCCACTTT,CSASSGSYNSPLHF
TRBD2,many,TRBJ2-1,TRBV20-1,TGCAGTGCCTGGGGGGAGCGGGAGGTTCGGAATGAGCAGTTCTTC,CSAWGEREVRNEQFF
TRBD1,many,TRBJ2-2,TRBV12-3/TRBV12-4,TGTGCCAGCAGATTGAGGACAGGGGGGAACACCGGGGAGCTGTTTTTT,CASRLRTGGNTGELFF
NA,few,TRBJ1-5,TRBV28,TGTGCCAGCAGTTTGGTCGGGCCCGATCAGCCCCAGCATTTT,CASSLVGPDQPQHF
NA,many,TRBJ1-2,TRBV20-1,TGCAGTGCATCCCAGACAGAGAAAGCCTATGGCTACACCTTC,CSASQTEKAYGYTF
TRBD1,many,TRBJ1-2,TRBV7-2,TGTGCCAGCAGCTCCCGGACAGGGGACTATGGCTACACCTTC,CASSSRTGDYGYTF
TRBD2,many,TRBJ2-1,TRBV7-2,TGTGCCAGCAGCACCCCGGGTAGCGGGATAGGTCTGTTCTTC,CASSTPGSGIGLFF
NA,NA,TRBJ2-7,TRBV7-9,TGTGCCAGCAGCTCTGCTTTGTCTGCAGGGGACGAGCAGTACTTC,CASSSALSAGDEQYF
NA,many,TRBJ1-2,TRBV4-3,TGCGCCAGCAGCCGAGGGACACTTGAAAATGGCTACACCTTC,CASSRGTLENGYTF
NA,many,TRBJ1-2,TRBV9,TGTGCCAGCAGCGTAGACGGGGGCTACTATGGCTACACCTTC,CASSVDGGYYGYTF
TRBD1,many,TRBJ1-2,TRBV5-6,TGTGCCAGCAGCCCCGGGACAGGCCAACGCTATGGCTACACCTTC,CASSPGTGQRYGYTF
NA,many,TRBJ1-5,TRBV5-1,TGCGCCAGCAGCTCGCAGGTCGGACAGCCCCAGCATTTT,CASSSQVGQPQHF
NA,many,TRBJ2-3,TRBV7-2,TGTGCCAGCAGCTTAGGGGGGCGTTCAGATACGCAGTATTTT,CASSLGGRSDTQYF
NA,many,TRBJ2-3,TRBV2,TGTGCCAGCAGTGCCTCGGGGGCTAGCACAGATACGCAGTATTTT,CASSASGASTDTQYF
TRBD2,many,TRBJ2-2,TRBV5-1,TGCGCCAGCAGGTCGGGACTAGCGGTGAACACCGGGGAGCTGTTTTTT,CASRSGLAVNTGELFF
TRBD1,many,TRBJ2-2,TRBV12-3/TRBV12-4,TGTGCCAGCACCCTTAGAAGGGGGCGCACCGGGGAGCTGTTTTTT,CASTLRRGRTGELFF
NA,many,TRBJ2-3,TRBV29-1,TGCAGCGTTGGGGACCCAGATACGCAGTATTTT,CSVGDPDTQYF
NA,many,TRBJ2-7,TRBV7-8,TGTGCCAGCAGCCCAGGACATATCCGGTACGAGCAGTACTTC,CASSPGHIRYEQYF
TRBD1,many,TRBJ1-1,TRBV20-1,TGCAGTGTCCCCGACAGGGCGACTGAAGCTTTCTTT,CSVPDRATEAFF
NA,many,TRBJ1-5,TRBV28,TGTGCCAGCGGGGATCAGCCCCAGCATTTT,CASGDQPQHF
TRBD1,many,TRBJ2-2,TRBV11-2,TGTGCCAGCAGCTTAGTCAGGGGAGGACAGGGTGAGAACACCGGGGAGCTGTTTTTT,CASSLVRGGQGENTGELFF
NA,many,TRBJ2-5,TRBV6-2/TRBV6-3,TGTGCCAGCAGTTACGTCGGGCAGACCCAGTACTTC,CASSYVGQTQYF
TRBD2,many,TRBJ2-2,TRBV5-5,TGTGCCAGCAGTCAGGGGACTAGCGTGCGCACCGGGGAGCTGTTTTTT,CASSQGTSVRTGELFF
NA,many,TRBJ1-1,TRBV7-9,TGTGCCAGCGGTAGCCAGGGGACTGAAGCTTTCTTT,CASGSQGTEAFF
NA,many,TRBJ1-4,TRBV12-3/TRBV12-4,TGTGCCAGCAGTTTATTTAGAGGCAATGAAAAACTGTTTTTT,CASSLFRGNEKLFF
NA,many,TRBJ1-1,TRBV10-3,TGTGCCATCAGTGAGCCCGGGACAAATGCGCGAGCTTTCTTT,CAISEPGTNARAFF
NA,many,TRBJ1-2,TRBV4-2,TGTGCCAGCAGCCAAGAGAGTCAACTACAGGGAAGTGGCTACACCTTC,CASSQESQLQGSGYTF
NA,many,TRBJ2-3,TRBV27,TGTGCCAGCAGTTCAGGTCTAGCGAAAGATACGCAGTATTTT,CASSSGLAKDTQYF
NA,many,TRBJ1-1,TRBV10-3,TGTGCCATCAGTGTGTATCGGGCGACTGAAGCTTTCTTT,CAISVYRATEAFF
TRBD1,NA,TRBJ1-1,TRBV20-1,TGCAGTGCTAGAGGTATGACAGGGGGGACTGAAGCTTTCTTT,CSARGMTGGTEAFF
NA,many,TRBJ1-3,TRBV19,TGTGCCAGTAGACAGGTCTCTGGAAACACCATATATTTT,CASRQVSGNTIYF
NA,many,TRBJ2-1,TRBV5-1,TGCGCCAGCAGCTTGGCGCAGAGCTCCTACAATGAGCAGTTCTTC,CASSLAQSSYNEQFF
TRBD1,many,TRBJ2-7,TRBV6-5,TGTGCCAGCAGTCCAAGGGGGCGCCCCCCTTACGAGCAGTACTTC,CASSPRGRPPYEQYF